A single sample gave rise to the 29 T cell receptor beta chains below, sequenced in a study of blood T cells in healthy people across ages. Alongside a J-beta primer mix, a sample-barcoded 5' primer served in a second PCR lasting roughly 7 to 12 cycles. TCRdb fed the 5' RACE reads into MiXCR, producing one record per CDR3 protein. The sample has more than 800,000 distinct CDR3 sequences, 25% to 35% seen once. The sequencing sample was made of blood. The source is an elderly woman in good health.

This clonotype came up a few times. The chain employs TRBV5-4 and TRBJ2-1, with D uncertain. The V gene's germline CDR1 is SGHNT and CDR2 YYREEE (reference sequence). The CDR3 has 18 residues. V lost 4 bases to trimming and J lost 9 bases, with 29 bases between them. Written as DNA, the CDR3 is TGTGCCAGCAGCAGCCAAATCACCGGGTTCCCAAAAGGTGGTGAGCAGTTCTTC. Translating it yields CASSSQITGFPKGGEQFF.

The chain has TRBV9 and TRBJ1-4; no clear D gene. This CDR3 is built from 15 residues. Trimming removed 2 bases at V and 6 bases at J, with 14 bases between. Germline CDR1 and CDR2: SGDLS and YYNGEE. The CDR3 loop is CASSVGGQTDEKLFF. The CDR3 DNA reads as TGTGCCAGCAGCGTCGGCGGGCAGACGGATGAAAAACTGTTTTTT.

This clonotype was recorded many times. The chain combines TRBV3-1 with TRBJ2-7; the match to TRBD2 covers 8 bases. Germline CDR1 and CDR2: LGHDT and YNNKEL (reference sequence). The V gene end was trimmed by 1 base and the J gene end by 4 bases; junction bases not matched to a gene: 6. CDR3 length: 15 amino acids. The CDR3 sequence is CASSQVHGGVYEQYF. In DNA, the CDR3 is TGTGCCAGCAGCCAAGTACACGGGGGGGTTTACGAGCAGTACTTC.

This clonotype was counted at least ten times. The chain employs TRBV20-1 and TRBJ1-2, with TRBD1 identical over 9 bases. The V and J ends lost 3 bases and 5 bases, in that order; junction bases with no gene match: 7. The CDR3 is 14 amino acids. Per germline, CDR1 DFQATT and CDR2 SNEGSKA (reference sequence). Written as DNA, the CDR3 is TGCAGTGCTAGTCCCGACAGGGGGGGGTATGGCTACACCTTC. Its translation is CSASPDRGGYGYTF.

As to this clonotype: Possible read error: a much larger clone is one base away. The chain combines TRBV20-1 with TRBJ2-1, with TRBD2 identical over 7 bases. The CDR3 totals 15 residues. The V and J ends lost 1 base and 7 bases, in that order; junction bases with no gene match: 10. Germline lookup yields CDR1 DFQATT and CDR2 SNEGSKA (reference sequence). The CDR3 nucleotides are TGCAGTGCTAGAGGAGGAGCGGGGAGGGAGAATGAGCAGTTCTTC. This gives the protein CSARGGAGRENEQFF.

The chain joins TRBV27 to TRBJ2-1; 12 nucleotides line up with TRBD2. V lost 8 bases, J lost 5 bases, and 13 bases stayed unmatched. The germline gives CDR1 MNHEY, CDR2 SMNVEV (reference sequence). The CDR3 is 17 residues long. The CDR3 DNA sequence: TGTGCCAGCGGTTCGGGACTAGCGGGCCCTCCCAACAATGAGCAGTTCTTC. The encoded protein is CASGSGLAGPPNNEQFF.

This CDR3 is CASSSGPGQGPGELFF. The CDR3 bases are TGTGCCAGCAGCTCTGGGCCGGGACAGGGGCCCGGGGAGCTGTTTTTT. The chain joins TRBV7-8 to TRBJ2-2; 10 bases align to TRBD1. Germline loops: CDR1 SGHVS, CDR2 FQNEAQ. The CDR3 loop spans 16 amino acids. The V gene end was trimmed by 4 bases and the J gene end by 6 bases; junction bases not matched to a gene: 8.

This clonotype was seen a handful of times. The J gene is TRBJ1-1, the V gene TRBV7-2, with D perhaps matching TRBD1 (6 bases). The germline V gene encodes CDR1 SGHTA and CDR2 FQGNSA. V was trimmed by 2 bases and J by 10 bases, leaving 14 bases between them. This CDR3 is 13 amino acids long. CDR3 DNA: TGTGCCAGCAGCTTAACCCGGACAGACCCAGCTTTCTTT. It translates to CASSLTRTDPAFF.

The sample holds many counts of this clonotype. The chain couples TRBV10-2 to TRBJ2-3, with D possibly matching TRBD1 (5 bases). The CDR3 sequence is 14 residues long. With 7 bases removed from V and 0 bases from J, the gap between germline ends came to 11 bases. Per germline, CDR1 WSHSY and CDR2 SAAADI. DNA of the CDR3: TGCGCCAGCAAAAGACAGCCTAGCACAGATACGCAGTATTTT. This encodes CASKRQPSTDTQYF.

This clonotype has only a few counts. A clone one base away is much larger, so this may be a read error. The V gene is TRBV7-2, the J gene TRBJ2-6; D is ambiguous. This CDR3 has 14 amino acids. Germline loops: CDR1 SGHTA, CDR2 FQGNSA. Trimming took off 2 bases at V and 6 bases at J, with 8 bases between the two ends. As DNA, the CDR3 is TGTGCCAGCAGCTTAAGTCCTGAGGCCAACGTCCTGACTTTC. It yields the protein CASSLSPEANVLTF.

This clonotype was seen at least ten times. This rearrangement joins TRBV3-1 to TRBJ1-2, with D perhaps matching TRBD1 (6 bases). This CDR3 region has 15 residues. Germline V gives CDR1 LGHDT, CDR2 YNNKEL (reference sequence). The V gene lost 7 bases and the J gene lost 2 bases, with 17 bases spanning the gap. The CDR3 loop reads CASNGPGHSNYGYTF. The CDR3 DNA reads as TGTGCCAGCAACGGACCGGGACACTCGAACTATGGCTACACCTTC.

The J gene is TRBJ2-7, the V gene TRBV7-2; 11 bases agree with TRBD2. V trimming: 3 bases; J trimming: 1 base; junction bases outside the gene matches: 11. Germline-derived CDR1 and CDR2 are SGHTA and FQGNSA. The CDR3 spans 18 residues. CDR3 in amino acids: CASSFKNLAGGSSYEQYF. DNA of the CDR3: TGTGCCAGCAGCTTCAAAAACCTAGCGGGGGGCAGTTCCTACGAGCAGTACTTC. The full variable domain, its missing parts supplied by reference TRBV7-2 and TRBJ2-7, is GAGVSQSPSNKVTEKGKDVELRCDPISGHTALYWYRQSLGQGLEFLIYFQGNSAPDKSGLPSDRFSAERTGGSVSTLTIQRTQQEDSAVYLCASSFKNLAGGSSYEQYFGPGTRLTVT.

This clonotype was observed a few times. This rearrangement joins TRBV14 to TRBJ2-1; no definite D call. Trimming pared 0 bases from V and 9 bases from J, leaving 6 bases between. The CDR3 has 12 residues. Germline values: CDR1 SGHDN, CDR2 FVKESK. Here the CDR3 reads CASSQEVGEQFF. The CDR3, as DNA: TGTGCCAGCAGCCAAGAAGTTGGTGAGCAGTTCTTC.

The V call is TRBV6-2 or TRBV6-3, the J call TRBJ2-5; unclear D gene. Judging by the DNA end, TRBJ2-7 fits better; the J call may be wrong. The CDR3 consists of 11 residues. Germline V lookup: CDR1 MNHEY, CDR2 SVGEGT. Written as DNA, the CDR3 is TGTGCCAGCAGTTACTATTGCGAGCAGTACTTC. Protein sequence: CASSYYCEQYF.

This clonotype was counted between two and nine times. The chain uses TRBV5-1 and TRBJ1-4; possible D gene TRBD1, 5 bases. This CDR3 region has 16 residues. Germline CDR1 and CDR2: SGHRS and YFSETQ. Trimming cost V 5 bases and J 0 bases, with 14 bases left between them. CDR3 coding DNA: TGCGCCAGCAGAAGGGGAAGGAGCTCAACTAATGAAAAACTGTTTTTT. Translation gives CASRRGRSSTNEKLFF.

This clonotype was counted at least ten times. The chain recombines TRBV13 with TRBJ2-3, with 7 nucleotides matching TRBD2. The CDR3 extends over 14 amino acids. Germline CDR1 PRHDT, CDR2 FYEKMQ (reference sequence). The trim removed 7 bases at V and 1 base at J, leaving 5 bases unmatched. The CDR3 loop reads CASTSGGRTDTQYF. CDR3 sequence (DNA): TGTGCCAGCACCTCGGGGGGTCGCACAGATACGCAGTATTTT.

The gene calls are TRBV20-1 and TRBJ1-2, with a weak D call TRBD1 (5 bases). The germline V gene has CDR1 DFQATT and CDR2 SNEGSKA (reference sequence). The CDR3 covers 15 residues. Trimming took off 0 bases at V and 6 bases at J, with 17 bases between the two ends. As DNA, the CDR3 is TGCAGTGCTAGAGATTTAGAGCTGGGGGATCATGGCTACACCTTC. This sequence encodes CSARDLELGDHGYTF.

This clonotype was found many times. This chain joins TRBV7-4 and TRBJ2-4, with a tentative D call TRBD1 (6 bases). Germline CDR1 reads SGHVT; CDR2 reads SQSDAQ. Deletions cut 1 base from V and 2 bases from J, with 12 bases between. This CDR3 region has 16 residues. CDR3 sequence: CASSLGSGAPKNIQYF. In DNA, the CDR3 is TGTGCCAGCAGCTTAGGCTCAGGGGCTCCCAAAAACATTCAGTACTTC.

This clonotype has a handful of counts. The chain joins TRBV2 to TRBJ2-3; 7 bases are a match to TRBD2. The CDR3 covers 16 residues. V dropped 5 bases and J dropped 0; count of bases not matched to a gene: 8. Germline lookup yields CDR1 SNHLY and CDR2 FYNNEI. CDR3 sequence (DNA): TGTGCCAGCAGTCCGACTAGCCGATATAGCACAGATACGCAGTATTTT. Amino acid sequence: CASSPTSRYSTDTQYF.

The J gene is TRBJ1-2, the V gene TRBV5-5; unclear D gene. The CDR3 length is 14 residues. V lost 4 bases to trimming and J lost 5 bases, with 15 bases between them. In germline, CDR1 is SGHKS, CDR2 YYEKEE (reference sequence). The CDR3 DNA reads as TGTGCCAGCAGCGGGGTCCTCCTGGGGTATGGCTACACCTTC. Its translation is CASSGVLLGYGYTF.

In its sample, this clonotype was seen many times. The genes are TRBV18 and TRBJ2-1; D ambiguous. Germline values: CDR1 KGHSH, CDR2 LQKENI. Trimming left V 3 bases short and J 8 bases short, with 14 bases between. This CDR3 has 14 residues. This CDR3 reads CASSPLRMMDEQFF. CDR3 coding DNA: TGTGCCAGCTCACCGCTCAGGATGATGGATGAGCAGTTCTTC.

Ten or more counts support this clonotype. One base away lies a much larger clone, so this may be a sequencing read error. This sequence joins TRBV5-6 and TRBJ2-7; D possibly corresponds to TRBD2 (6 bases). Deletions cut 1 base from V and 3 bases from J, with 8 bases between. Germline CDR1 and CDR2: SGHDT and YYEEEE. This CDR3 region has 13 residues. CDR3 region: CASSLYGGYEQYF. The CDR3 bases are TGTGCCAGCAGCTTGTACGGGGGCTACGAGCAGTACTTC.

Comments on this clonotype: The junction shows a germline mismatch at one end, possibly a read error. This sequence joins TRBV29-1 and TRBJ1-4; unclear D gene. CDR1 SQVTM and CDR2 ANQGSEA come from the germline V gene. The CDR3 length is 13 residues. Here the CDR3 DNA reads TGCAGCGTTGAAGGGTCAAATAATGAAAAACGGTTTTTT. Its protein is CSVEGSNNEKRFF. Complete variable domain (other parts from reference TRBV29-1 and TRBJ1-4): SAVISQKPSRDICQRGTSLTIQCQVDSQVTMMFWYRQQPGQSLTLIATANQGSEATYESGFVIDKFPISRPNLTFSTLTVSNMSPEDSSIYLCSVEGSNNEKRFFGSGTQLSVL.

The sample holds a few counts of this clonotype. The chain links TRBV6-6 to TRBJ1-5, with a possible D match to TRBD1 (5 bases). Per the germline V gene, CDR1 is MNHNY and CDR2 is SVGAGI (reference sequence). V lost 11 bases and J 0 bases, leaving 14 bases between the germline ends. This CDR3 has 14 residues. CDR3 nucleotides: TGTGCCTCCGCAGACCAGGGTAGCAATCAGCCCCAGCATTTT. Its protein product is CASADQGSNQPQHF.

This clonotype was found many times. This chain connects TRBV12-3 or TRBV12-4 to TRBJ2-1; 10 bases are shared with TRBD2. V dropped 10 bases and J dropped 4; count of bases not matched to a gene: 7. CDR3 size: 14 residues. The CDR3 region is CATQGLATYNEQFF. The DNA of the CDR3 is TGTGCCACTCAGGGACTAGCGACATACAATGAGCAGTTCTTC.

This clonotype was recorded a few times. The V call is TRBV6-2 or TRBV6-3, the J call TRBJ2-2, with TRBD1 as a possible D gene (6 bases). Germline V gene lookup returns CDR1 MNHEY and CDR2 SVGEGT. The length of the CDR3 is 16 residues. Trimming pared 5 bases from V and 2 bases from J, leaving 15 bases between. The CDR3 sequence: CASSDYRDINTGELFF. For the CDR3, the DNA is TGTGCCAGCAGTGATTACCGGGACATCAACACCGGGGAGCTGTTTTTT.

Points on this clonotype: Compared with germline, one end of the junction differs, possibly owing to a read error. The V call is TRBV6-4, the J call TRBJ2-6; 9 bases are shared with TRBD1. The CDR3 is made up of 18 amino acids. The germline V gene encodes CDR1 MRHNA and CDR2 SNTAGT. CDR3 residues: CVSSLAGTGSLGANVLTF. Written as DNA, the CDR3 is TGTGTCAGCAGTCTAGCCGGGACAGGGTCTCTCGGGGCCAACGTCCTGACTTTC.

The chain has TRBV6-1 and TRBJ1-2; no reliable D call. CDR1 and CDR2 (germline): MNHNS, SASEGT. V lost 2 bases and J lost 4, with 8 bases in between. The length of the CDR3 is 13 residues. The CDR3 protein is CASSERSPYGYTF. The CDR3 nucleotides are TGTGCCAGCAGTGAAAGGTCACCCTATGGCTACACCTTC.

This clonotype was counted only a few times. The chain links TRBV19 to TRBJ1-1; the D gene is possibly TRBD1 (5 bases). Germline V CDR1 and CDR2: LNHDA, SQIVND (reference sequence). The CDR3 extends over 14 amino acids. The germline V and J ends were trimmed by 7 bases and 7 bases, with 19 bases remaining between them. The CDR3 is CASTSKGFRLEAFF. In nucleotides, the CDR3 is TGTGCCAGTACTTCGAAGGGGTTTCGCCTTGAAGCTTTCTTT. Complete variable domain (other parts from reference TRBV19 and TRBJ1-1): DGGITQSPKYLFRKEGQNVTLSCEQNLNHDAMYWYRQDPGQGLRLIYYSQIVNDFQKGDIAEGYSVSREKKESFPLTVTSAQKNPTAFYLCASTSKGFRLEAFFGQGTRLTVV.